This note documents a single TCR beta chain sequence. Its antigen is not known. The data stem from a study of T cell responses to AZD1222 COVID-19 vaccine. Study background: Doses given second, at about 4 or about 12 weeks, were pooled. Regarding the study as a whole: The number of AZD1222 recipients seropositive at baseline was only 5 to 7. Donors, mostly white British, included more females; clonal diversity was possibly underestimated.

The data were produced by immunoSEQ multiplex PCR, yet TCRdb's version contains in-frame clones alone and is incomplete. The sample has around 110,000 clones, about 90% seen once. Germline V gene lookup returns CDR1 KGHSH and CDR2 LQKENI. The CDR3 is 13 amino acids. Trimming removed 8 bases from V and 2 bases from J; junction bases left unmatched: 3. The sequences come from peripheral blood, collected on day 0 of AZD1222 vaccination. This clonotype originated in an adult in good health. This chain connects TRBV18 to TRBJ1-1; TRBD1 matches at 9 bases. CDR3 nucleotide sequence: TGTGCCAGCGGGACAGGGCAAAACACTGAAGCTTTCTTT. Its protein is CASGTGQNTEAFF.